This T cell receptor (beta chain) was recorded in a study of CD8+ T cells in alopecia areata (dated by TCRdb to 2016 to 2019). Regarding the research as a whole: The treated patients, all with moderate-to-severe alopecia areata, were enrolled in an open-label pilot trial of oral tofacitinib given at 5 to 10 mg twice daily. Tofacitinib was given for 6 to 18 months, followed by 6 months of follow-up off drug to assess delayed response and recurrence. The SALT score, which quantifies the percentage of affected scalp surface area, was used to measure disease severity in treated patients. The study used high-throughput TCRbeta sequencing to examine T cell clonal expansion in alopecia areata, in both the C3H/HeJ mouse model and human patients. Human TCRbeta sequencing covered scalp tissue and sorted CD4+ and CD8+ peripheral blood T cells from patchy and totalis/universalis alopecia areata patients and healthy controls. Biopsies were taken from tofacitinib-treated patients at baseline and again at 4 and 24 weeks into treatment, and several of those patients also had a later scalp biopsy. Clonality in the scalp was compared among normal scalp (n=4), patchy alopecia areata scalp (n=8), and alopecia totalis/universalis scalp (n=8). The RNA source kit depended on sample type: the PAXgene miRNA kit for fixed scalp, the miRNeasy kit for PBMCs, and the RNeasy kit for mouse skin. TCRbeta CDR3 regions were amplified by immunoSEQ multiplex PCR with 35 Vbeta forward and 13 Jbeta reverse primers.

Explained via the paper, the treatment or condition label denotes: oral pan-JAK inhibitor, 5-10 mg twice daily. From alopecia areata patients, peripheral blood was collected along with lesional scalp punch biopsies. PBMCs were separated by density centrifugation and stained for CD3, CD4 and CD8, after which CD4+ and CD8+ T cells were sorted on a FACSAria. V and J are truncated by 0 bases and 1 base respectively, leaving an intervening sequence of 13 bases. The CDR3 measures 16 amino acids from cysteine to phenylalanine. Only CDR3 DNA is held: 48 bases, read in frame from base 1. From a lookup of the germline V gene, CDR1 and CDR2 are MGHRA and YSYEKL. Library preparation was by the immunoSEQ multiplex PCR assay. RNA was extracted from all samples and reverse transcribed into cDNA, which served as template for TCR sequencing. First-strand cDNA was synthesized with SuperScript III using a 2:1 mix of oligo-dT and random hexamers. A synthetic immune receptor repertoire was used to gauge amplification bias, and whatever bias remained was removed computationally. The authors' pipeline ran thus. After raw reads were preprocessed to remove errors, the CDR3 was defined following IMGT conventions as running from the conserved cysteine to phenylalanine. Clonality was calculated as 1 minus Shannon entropy normalized by log2 of the number of productive unique TCRs. Whether each scalp clone was CD4 or CD8 was inferred by checking scalp TCRbeta sequences against the CD4 and CD8 repertoires from sorted blood. TCRdb mirrors the immuneACCESS table, restricted to in-frame sequences. Some clones are absent from its copies; in checked studies, under half trace to an unresolved V gene, and the reason for the others is unknown. Clone size and V and J calls were adopted from that table, with D and trimming inferred from the DNA. The sample has more than 200,000 clones on record, approximately 47% of them singletons. The top ten hold 2% to 3% of the sample.

Beyond this particular receptor, the publication reports: Unlike mouse skin, which is dominated by gammadelta T cells, normal human skin has resident alphabeta T cells that are also sequenced, and this complicates analysis of the scalp TCR repertoire. Scalp clonality and the number of expanded CD8+ clones among the top 100 scalp clones were significantly decreased by tofacitinib. Because the treated cohort was small and had just a single nonresponder, larger studies are needed to establish links between baseline CD8+ expansion and response. Many expanded lesional clones persisted in scalp and blood during tofacitinib treatment, which may partly explain relapse after stopping treatment. Compared with mice, TCR sequences shared between patients were less clear, possibly partly because of HLA diversity across the patient population. Higher clonality and more expanded CD8+ clones were observed in lesional scalp than in normal scalp, particularly in alopecia totalis/universalis, a finding suggestive of antigenic drive.

This clone was counted between two and nine times. The antigen it recognizes is unknown. No base qualities exist here, and no much larger clone lies one base off it. The chain is encoded by TRBV4-1 joined to TRBJ2-7; too little of a D gene remains to name it. This TCR was sampled from a human donor with alopecia areata. The sequencing used CD4+ T cells sorted from blood, collected at roughly week 36, from a patient treated with tofacitinib. The sequenced DNA: TGCGCCAGCAGCCAAGATTACATCTTGGCATCCTACGAGCAGTACTTC. Its product reads: CASSQDYILASYEQYF.